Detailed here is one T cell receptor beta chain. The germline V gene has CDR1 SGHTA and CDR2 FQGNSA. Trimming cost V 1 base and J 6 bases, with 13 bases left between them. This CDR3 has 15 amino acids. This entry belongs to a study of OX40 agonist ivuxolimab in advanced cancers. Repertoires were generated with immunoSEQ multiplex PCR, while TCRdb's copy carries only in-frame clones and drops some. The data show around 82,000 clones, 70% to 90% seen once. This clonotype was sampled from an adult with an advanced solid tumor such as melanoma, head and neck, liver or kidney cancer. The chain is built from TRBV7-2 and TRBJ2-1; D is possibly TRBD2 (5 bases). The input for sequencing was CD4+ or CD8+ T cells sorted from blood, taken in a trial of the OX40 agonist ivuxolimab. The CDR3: CASSLGPEAFNEQFF. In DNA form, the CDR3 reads TGTGCCAGCAGCTTAGGCCCGGAGGCTTTCAATGAGCAGTTCTTC. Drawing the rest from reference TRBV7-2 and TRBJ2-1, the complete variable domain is GAGVSQSPSNKVTEKGKDVELRCDPISGHTALYWYRQSLGQGLEFLIYFQGNSAPDKSGLPSDRFSAERTGGSVSTLTIQRTQQEDSAVYLCASSLGPEAFNEQFFGPGTRLTVL.